The 27 T cell receptor beta chains listed next were all sequenced from one sample in a study of CD8+ T cells in alopecia areata. Extracted from the samples, RNA was reverse transcribed into cDNA to serve as the sequencing template. Generated by immunoSEQ multiplex PCR, the TCRdb table keeps only in-frame clones and is missing some. The data show about 110,000 clones, over 55% seen once. The sample consisted of NKG2D-low CD8+ T cells sorted from blood. The source is a human donor with alopecia areata.

This clone was counted a few times. Other DNA sequences from this sample encode an identical CDR3 as well. CDR3 in amino acids: CASSLGTEAFF. The CDR3 DNA follows: TGTGCCAGCAGTTTAGGAACTGAAGCTTTCTTT. The rearrangement uses TRBV27 and TRBJ1-1; the D is unclear. The V and J ends lost 2 bases and 5 bases respectively, with 3 bases between them. Germline loops: CDR1 MNHEY, CDR2 SMNVEV (reference sequence). The length of the CDR3 is 11 residues.

The J gene is TRBJ2-1, the V gene TRBV4-1; weak D call: TRBD2 (6 bases). Per germline, CDR1 MGHRA and CDR2 YSYEKL. V shed 3 bases and J shed 7 bases, with 22 bases lying between them. This CDR3 comprises 17 residues. Here the CDR3 DNA reads TGCGCCAGCAGCCACCCGTTGCGGGATACGAGTTTGAATGAGCAGTTCTTC. Translation: CASSHPLRDTSLNEQFF.

The V gene is TRBV7-6, the J gene TRBJ2-3; 7 nucleotides agree with TRBD1. V lost 2 bases, J lost 6 bases, and 17 bases stayed unmatched. CDR1 is SGHVS, CDR2 FNYEAQ, per germline. The CDR3 is 18 residues long. CDR3 in amino acids: CASSLSSLQGRRTDTQYF. CDR3 nucleotides: TGTGCCAGCAGCTTAAGTAGTCTACAGGGGCGTCGAACGGATACGCAGTATTTT.

The genes are TRBV4-1 and TRBJ2-1; no definite D call. V lost 1 base, J lost 5 bases, and 6 bases lay in between. The length of the CDR3 is 13 residues. Germline V lookup: CDR1 MGHRA, CDR2 YSYEKL. In DNA form, the CDR3 reads TGCGCCAGCAGCCAAGCCTGGGACAATGAGCAGTTCTTC. Encoded protein: CASSQAWDNEQFF.

The J gene is TRBJ2-5, the V gene TRBV4-1, with 8 bases lining up with TRBD1. Germline trimming cut 5 bases from V and 5 bases from J; bases unmatched to any gene: 4. CDR1 and CDR2 from the germline V gene are MGHRA and YSYEKL. CDR3 size: 13 residues. CDR3 nucleotide sequence: TGCGCCAGCAGCATACAGGGGGATGAGACCCAGTACTTC. Protein: CASSIQGDETQYF.

This chain connects TRBV29-1 to TRBJ2-7, with a weak D call TRBD1 (5 bases). Trimming left V 4 bases short and J 3 bases short, with 10 bases between. The CDR3 spans 12 residues. Germline V gives CDR1 SQVTM, CDR2 ANQGSEA. The CDR3 spells CSVGQSHYEQYF. The CDR3 nucleotides read TGCAGCGTTGGACAGTCCCACTACGAGCAGTACTTC.

This clone was seen a few times. V is TRBV7-6 and J is TRBJ2-1; weak D call: TRBD2 (5 bases). Per germline, CDR1 SGHVS and CDR2 FNYEAQ. V lost 5 bases, J lost 9 bases, and 11 bases lay in between. The CDR3 has 12 residues. This CDR3 is CASSGLAFEQFF. CDR3 sequence (DNA): TGTGCCAGCAGCGGCTTAGCGTTTGAGCAGTTCTTC.

This clone turned up a few times. The chain is built from TRBV28 and TRBJ2-1, with TRBD2 matching over 8 bases. Germline V gene data show CDR1 as MDHEN and CDR2 as SYDVKM. The trim removed 5 bases at V and 4 bases at J, leaving 10 bases unmatched. The CDR3 runs to 16 residues. The CDR3 sequence is CASSPPGGESYNEQFF. The CDR3 nucleotides are TGTGCCAGCAGTCCGCCCGGGGGGGAGTCATACAATGAGCAGTTCTTC. Full variable domain (rest looked up from reference TRBV28 and TRBJ2-1): DVKVTQSSRYLVKRTGEKVFLECVQDMDHENMFWYRQDPGLGLRLIYFSYDVKMKEKGDIPEGYSVSREKKERFSLILESASTNQTSMYLCASSPPGGESYNEQFFGPGTRLTVL.

In this sample, this clone turned up a few times. The chain uses TRBV7-9 and TRBJ2-2; D is possibly TRBD2 (5 bases). Per the germline V gene, CDR1 is SEHNR and CDR2 is FQNEAQ (reference sequence). This CDR3 is 16 amino acids long. V lost 1 base and J lost 2, with 11 bases in between. The CDR3 coding sequence is TGTGCCAGCAGCTTAGGTGGACTGATCAACACCGGGGAGCTGTTTTTT. Translating gives CASSLGGLINTGELFF.

This clone was picked up a small number of times. The chain combines TRBV7-9 with TRBJ2-1, with a tentative D call TRBD2 (5 bases). The V end lost 2 bases, the J end lost 12 bases, and 14 bases lay between the germline ends. This CDR3 is 13 amino acids long. The germline V gene has CDR1 SEHNR and CDR2 FQNEAQ (reference sequence). In DNA form, the CDR3 reads TGTGCCAGCAGCTTAATATGGGAGTTCGGGCAGTTCTTC. Encoded protein: CASSLIWEFGQFF.

This chain connects TRBV5-1 to TRBJ1-1; no clear D. With 1 base removed from V and 0 bases from J, the gap between germline ends came to 4 bases. The germline gives CDR1 SGHRS, CDR2 YFSETQ. The CDR3 runs to 13 residues. CDR3 loop: CASSLQMNTEAFF. CDR3 coding DNA: TGCGCCAGCAGCTTGCAGATGAACACTGAAGCTTTCTTT.

V usage is TRBV15 and J usage is TRBJ2-1, with TRBD2 identical over 9 bases. From germline, CDR1 is LNHNV and CDR2 YYDKDF (reference sequence). The junction had 2 bases not matched to a gene; V was cut back by 5 bases and J by 0 bases. This CDR3 contains 15 residues. The CDR3 reads CATSRSGSSYNEQFF. CDR3 bases: TGTGCCACCAGCCGTAGCGGGAGCTCCTACAATGAGCAGTTCTTC.

This clone was seen a handful of times. The J gene is TRBJ2-7, the V gene TRBV2, with TRBD1 matching 7 bases. The CDR3 has 13 residues. CDR1 is SNHLY, CDR2 FYNNEI, per germline. The J segment lost 5 bases and the V segment lost 4 bases, leaving 5 bases of the junction unmatched. CDR3 sequence: CASSVRTGHEQYF. Written as DNA, the CDR3 is TGTGCCAGCAGTGTCCGGACAGGACACGAGCAGTACTTC.

The V gene is TRBV15, the J gene TRBJ1-5, with unresolved D. Germline CDR1 reads LNHNV; CDR2 reads YYDKDF (reference sequence). With 0 bases removed from V and 4 bases from J, the gap between germline ends came to 10 bases. The CDR3 sequence is 15 residues long. CDR3 sequence reads: CATSREAGSNQPQHF. CDR3 bases: TGTGCCACCAGCAGAGAAGCGGGGAGTAATCAGCCCCAGCATTTT.

V gene TRBV15 combines with J gene TRBJ2-3; TRBD2 is a possible D gene (6 bases). V was trimmed by 0 bases and J by 6 bases, leaving 13 bases between them. The CDR3 is 15 residues long. Per germline, CDR1 LNHNV and CDR2 YYDKDF (reference sequence). The CDR3 sequence: CATSRDPGAIDTQYF. The CDR3 coding sequence is TGTGCCACCAGCAGAGATCCGGGAGCCATCGATACGCAGTATTTT.

This clone was picked up one time. This chain uses TRBV4-1 with TRBJ2-1; TRBD1 matches 8 bases. Per the germline V gene, CDR1 is MGHRA and CDR2 is YSYEKL. CDR3 length: 15 amino acids. The V segment lost 3 bases and the J segment 4 bases; nucleotides outside the gene matches: 5. CDR3 residues: CASSHPRDRYNEQFF. Here the CDR3 DNA reads TGCGCCAGCAGCCATCCCCGGGACAGGTACAATGAGCAGTTCTTC.

A few counts support this clone. The chain is built from TRBV29-1 and TRBJ2-3, with 7 bases lining up with TRBD2. Trimming took 3 bases from V and 3 from J; bases not matched to a gene: 9. The CDR3 has 15 amino acids. Germline V gene lookup returns CDR1 SQVTM and CDR2 ANQGSEA. CDR3 loop: CSVEGRLAETDTQYF. The CDR3 bases are TGCAGCGTTGAGGGGAGACTAGCAGAAACAGATACGCAGTATTTT.

CDR3 region: CASSLALGQGSSYNEQFF. CDR3 in DNA: TGTGCCAGCAGCTTAGCCCTGGGACAAGGTAGCTCCTACAATGAGCAGTTCTTC. The chain employs TRBV7-6 and TRBJ2-1; the D gene is possibly TRBD1 (6 bases). Trimming cost V 0 bases and J 0 bases, with 15 bases left between them. The germline gives CDR1 SGHVS, CDR2 FNYEAQ. This CDR3 contains 18 residues.

The V gene is TRBV14, the J gene TRBJ2-7; 10 bases are shared with TRBD2. With 1 base clipped from V and 2 bases from J, the junction kept 2 bases outside the gene matches. The CDR3 consists of 15 residues. Germline lookup yields CDR1 SGHDN and CDR2 FVKESK. CDR3 coding DNA: TGTGCCAGCAGCCAAGCCCTAGCGGGAGCCTACGAGCAGTACTTC. Protein: CASSQALAGAYEQYF. Supplemented by reference TRBV14 and TRBJ2-7, the full variable domain reads EAGVTQFPSHSVIEKGQTVTLRCDPISGHDNLYWYRRVMGKEIKFLLHFVKESKQDESGMPNNRFLAERTGGTYSTLKVQPAELEDSGVYFCASSQALAGAYEQYFGPGTRLTVT.

A few counts support this clone. This rearrangement joins TRBV23-1 to TRBJ1-2, with 9 nucleotides matching TRBD1. Being an ORF, TRBV23-1 has a function that is uncertain. The J segment lost 1 base and the V segment lost 7 bases, leaving 7 bases of the junction unmatched. CDR3 length: 15 amino acids. CDR3 loop: CASIEQGAVNYGYTF. CDR3 DNA: TGCGCCAGCATCGAACAGGGGGCTGTTAACTATGGCTACACCTTC.

A word on this clone: An end of the junction differs from the germline gene, which may be a read error. V gene TRBV2 combines with J gene TRBJ2-7; D gene uncertain. The CDR3 contains 11 residues. Germline CDR1 SNHLY, CDR2 FYNNEI. CDR3 region: CASSGSSLDNF. The CDR3 coding sequence is TGTGCCAGCAGTGGGAGCTCCCTGGATAACTTC. The whole variable domain, filled in from reference TRBV2 and TRBJ2-7, reads EPEVTQTPSHQVTQMGQEVILRCVPISNHLYFYWYRQILGQKVEFLVSFYNNEISEKSEIFDDQFSVERPDGSNFTLKIRSTKLEDSAMYFCASSGSSLDNFGPGTRLTVT.

This clone was seen a few times. V and J are TRBV9 and TRBJ2-7, with 7 bases that match TRBD2. The CDR3 has 15 residues. J lost 4 bases, V lost 0 bases, and 7 bases had no gene match. CDR1 and CDR2 (germline): SGDLS, YYNGEE. The CDR3 protein is CASSVAAGGSYEQYF. CDR3 sequence (DNA): TGTGCCAGCAGCGTAGCAGCGGGCGGGAGTTACGAGCAGTACTTC.

This clone was observed a handful of times. The chain recombines TRBV5-1 with TRBJ2-2; D is unresolved. In germline, CDR1 is SGHRS, CDR2 YFSETQ. CDR3 size: 17 residues. Trimming shortened V by 0 bases and J by 6 bases, and 18 bases separated the two germline ends. This chain's CDR3 is CASSLEEADMVPGELFF. In DNA, the CDR3 is TGCGCCAGCAGCTTGGAGGAAGCCGATATGGTCCCCGGGGAGCTGTTTTTT.

The chain recombines TRBV30 with TRBJ2-2; 8 bases agree with TRBD2. Germline values: CDR1 GTSNPN, CDR2 SVGIG (reference sequence). The CDR3 runs 16 residues. Trimming cost V 1 base and J 7 bases; bases outside gene matches: 11. The CDR3 coding sequence is TGTGCCTGGAGTGACCTCTTTAGCGCGGGGGGCGGGGAGCTGTTTTTT. It specifies CAWSDLFSAGGGELFF.

This clone has just a few counts. The chain uses TRBV28 and TRBJ2-5; TRBD2 might be the D (6 bases). Germline V gene lookup returns CDR1 MDHEN and CDR2 SYDVKM. V shed 6 bases and J shed 0 bases, with 11 bases lying between them. The CDR3 contains 14 residues. The CDR3 DNA sequence: TGTGCCAGCAGCACTAGCCGGTACCAAGAGACCCAGTACTTC. Protein product: CASSTSRYQETQYF.

This rearrangement joins TRBV2 to TRBJ2-1, with TRBD1 as a possible D gene (6 bases). This CDR3 is built from 14 residues. Trimming stripped 9 bases from V and 4 bases from J, with 16 bases between. In germline, CDR1 is SNHLY, CDR2 FYNNEI. CDR3: CARQGWGQYNEQFF. The DNA for the CDR3 is TGTGCCAGACAGGGATGGGGCCAATACAATGAGCAGTTCTTC.

The chain recombines TRBV27 with TRBJ2-5; D perhaps matches TRBD2 (5 bases). Trimming removed 10 bases at V and 4 bases at J, with 13 bases between. The CDR3 has 12 amino acids. Germline V gene lookup returns CDR1 MNHEY and CDR2 SMNVEV (reference sequence). This CDR3 reads CATNGDGETQYF. CDR3 nucleotide sequence: TGTGCCACGAACGGGGATGGAGAGACCCAGTACTTC.